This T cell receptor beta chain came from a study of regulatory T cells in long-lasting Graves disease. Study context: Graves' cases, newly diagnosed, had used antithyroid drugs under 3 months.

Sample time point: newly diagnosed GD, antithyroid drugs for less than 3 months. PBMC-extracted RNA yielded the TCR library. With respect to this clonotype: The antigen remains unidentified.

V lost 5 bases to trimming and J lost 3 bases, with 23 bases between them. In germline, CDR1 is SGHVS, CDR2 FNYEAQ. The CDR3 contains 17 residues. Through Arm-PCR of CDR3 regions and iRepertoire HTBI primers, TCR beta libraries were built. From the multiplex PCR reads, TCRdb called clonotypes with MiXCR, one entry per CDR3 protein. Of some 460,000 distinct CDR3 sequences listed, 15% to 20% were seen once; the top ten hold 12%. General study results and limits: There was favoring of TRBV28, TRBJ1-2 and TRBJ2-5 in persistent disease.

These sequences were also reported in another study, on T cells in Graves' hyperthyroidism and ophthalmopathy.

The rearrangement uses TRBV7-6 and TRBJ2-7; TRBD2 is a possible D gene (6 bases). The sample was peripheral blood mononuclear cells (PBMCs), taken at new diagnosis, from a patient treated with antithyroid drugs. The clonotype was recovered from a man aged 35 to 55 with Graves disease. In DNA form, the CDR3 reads TGTGCCAGCAGCCGCACATCCACGGGAGTACGTGGCTACGAGCAGTACTTC. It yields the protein CASSRTSTGVRGYEQYF.